The clone carrying this T cell receptor (beta chain) was detected only a few times. Its target is unknown. These data originate in a study of T-cell memory formation after mild COVID-19. Trimming took 6 bases from V and 4 from J; bases not matched to a gene: 8. CDR3 length: 14 amino acids. The V gene's germline CDR1 is MNHEY and CDR2 SVGEGT. Barcoded TCR alpha and TCR beta cDNA libraries with UMIs came from 5'RACE using constant-segment primers. TCRdb reanalysed the 5' RACE reads using MiXCR and keeps one entry per CDR3 protein. The sample yields just over 60,000 distinct CDR3 sequences, less than 9.5% seen once. Study-wide results and limits: Contracting CD4+ clones were located mainly in CM and EM, and CD8+ clones in EMRA. The SARS-CoV-2 specificity of second-wave clones reaching peak at day 37 remained unverified. Clones contracting day 15 to 85 were balanced CD4/CD8; later expanders leaned CD4+.

The source of this sequence is a man aged 18-30 years who had mild COVID-19 (a few samples of this study predate the infection). Cell type and time point are not known. This chain links TRBV6-2 or TRBV6-3 with TRBJ2-7; the match to TRBD1 covers 8 bases. Sequenced input: PBMCs or a T cell subset sorted from them (not recorded which). The CDR3: CASSLWTGIYEQYF. CDR3 sequence (DNA): TGTGCCAGCAGCCTCTGGACAGGGATATACGAGCAGTACTTC.